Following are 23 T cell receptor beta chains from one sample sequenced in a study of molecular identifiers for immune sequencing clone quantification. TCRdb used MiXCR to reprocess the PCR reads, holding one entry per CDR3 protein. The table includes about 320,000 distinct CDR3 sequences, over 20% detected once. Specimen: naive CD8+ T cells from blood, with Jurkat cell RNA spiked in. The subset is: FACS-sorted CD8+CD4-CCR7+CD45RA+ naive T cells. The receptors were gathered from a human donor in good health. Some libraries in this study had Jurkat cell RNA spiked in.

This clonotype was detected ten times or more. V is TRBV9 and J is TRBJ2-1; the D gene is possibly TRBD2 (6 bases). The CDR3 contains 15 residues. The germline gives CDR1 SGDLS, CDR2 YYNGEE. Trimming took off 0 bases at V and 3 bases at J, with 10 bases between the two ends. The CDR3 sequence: CASSVVLADYNEQFF. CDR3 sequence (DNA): TGTGCCAGCAGCGTAGTGTTAGCGGACTACAATGAGCAGTTCTTC.

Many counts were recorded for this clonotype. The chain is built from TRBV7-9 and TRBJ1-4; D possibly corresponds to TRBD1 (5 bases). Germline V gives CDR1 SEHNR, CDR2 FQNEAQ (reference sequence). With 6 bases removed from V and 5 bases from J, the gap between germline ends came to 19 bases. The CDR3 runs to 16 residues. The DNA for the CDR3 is TGTGCCAGCAGGCGAGGCGGCGGGGGACTGAATGAAAAACTGTTTTTT. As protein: CASRRGGGGLNEKLFF.

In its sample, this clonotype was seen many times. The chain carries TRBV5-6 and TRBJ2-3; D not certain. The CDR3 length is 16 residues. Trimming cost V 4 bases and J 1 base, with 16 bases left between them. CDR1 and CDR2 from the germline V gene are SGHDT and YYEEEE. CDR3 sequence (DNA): TGTGCCAGCAGCCTAACTTTCGGTGGCGGCACAGATACGCAGTATTTT. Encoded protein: CASSLTFGGGTDTQYF.

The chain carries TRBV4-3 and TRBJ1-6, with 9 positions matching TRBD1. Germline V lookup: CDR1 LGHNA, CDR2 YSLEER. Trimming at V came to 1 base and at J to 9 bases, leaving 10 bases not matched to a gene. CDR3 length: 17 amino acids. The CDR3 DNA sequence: TGCGCCAGCAGCCAAGCCAAAACCGGGACAGGGTTTTCACCCCTCCACTTT. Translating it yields CASSQAKTGTGFSPLHF.

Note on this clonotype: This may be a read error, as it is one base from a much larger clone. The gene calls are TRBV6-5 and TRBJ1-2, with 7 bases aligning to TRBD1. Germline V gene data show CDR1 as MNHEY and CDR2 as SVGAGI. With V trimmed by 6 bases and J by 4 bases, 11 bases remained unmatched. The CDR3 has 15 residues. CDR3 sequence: CASSRAAGGSYGYTF. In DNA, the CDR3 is TGTGCCAGCAGCCGAGCGGCAGGGGGATCCTATGGCTACACCTTC.

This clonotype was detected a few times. Here the CDR3 DNA reads TGTGCCAGCAGCCTGGAGCTAAGCTCCTACAATGAGCAGTTCTTC. This encodes CASSLELSSYNEQFF. The chain carries TRBV5-3 and TRBJ2-1; D gene uncertain. TRBV5-3 is placed among ORFs of uncertain function. CDR3 length: 15 amino acids. V dropped 8 bases and J dropped 0 bases, with 15 bases sitting between them.

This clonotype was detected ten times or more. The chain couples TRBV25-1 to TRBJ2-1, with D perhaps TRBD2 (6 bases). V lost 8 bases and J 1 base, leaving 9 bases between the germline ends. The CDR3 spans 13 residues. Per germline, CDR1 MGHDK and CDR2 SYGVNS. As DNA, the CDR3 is TGTGCCAGCCGTGGAGGGTCCTACAATGAGCAGTTCTTC. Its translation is CASRGGSYNEQFF.

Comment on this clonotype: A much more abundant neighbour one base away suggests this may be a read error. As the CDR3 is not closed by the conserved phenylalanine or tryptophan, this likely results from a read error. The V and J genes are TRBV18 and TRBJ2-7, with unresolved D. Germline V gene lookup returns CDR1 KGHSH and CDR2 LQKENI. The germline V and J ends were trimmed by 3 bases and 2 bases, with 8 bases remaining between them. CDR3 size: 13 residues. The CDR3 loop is CASSPASTYEQYS. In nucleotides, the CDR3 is TGTGCCAGCTCACCGGCCTCAACCTACGAGCAGTACTCC.

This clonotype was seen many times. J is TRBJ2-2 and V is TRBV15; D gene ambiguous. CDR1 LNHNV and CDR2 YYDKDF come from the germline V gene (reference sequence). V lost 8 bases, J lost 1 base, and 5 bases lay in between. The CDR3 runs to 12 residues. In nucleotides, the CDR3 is TGTGCCACCCCAGGGAACACCGGGGAGCTGTTTTTT. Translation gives CATPGNTGELFF.

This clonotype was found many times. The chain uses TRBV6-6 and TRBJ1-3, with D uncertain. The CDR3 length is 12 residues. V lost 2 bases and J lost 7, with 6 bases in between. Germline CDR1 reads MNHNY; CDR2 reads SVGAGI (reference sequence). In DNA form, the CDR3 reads TGTGCCAGCAGTTACAATGAGAACACCATATATTTT. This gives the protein CASSYNENTIYF.

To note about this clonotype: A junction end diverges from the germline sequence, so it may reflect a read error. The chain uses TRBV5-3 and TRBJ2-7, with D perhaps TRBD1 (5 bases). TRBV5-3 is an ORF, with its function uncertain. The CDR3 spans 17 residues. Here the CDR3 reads CASSLASGLDTAYEQYF. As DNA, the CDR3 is TGTGCCAGCAGCTTGGCCAGTGGTTTGGACACCGCCTACGAGCAGTACTTC.

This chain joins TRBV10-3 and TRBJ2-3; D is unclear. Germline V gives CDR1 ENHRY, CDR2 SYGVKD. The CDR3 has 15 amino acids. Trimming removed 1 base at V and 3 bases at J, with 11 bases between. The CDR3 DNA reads TGTGCCATCAGTGAGTTAGGCAGACCGACAGATACGCAGTATTTT. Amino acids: CAISELGRPTDTQYF.

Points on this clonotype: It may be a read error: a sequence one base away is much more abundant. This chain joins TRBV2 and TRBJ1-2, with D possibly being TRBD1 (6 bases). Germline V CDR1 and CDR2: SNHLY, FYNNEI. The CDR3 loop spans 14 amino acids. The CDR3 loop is CASSGTGSNYGYIF. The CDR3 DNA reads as TGTGCCAGCAGTGGCACAGGGTCTAACTATGGCTACATCTTC.

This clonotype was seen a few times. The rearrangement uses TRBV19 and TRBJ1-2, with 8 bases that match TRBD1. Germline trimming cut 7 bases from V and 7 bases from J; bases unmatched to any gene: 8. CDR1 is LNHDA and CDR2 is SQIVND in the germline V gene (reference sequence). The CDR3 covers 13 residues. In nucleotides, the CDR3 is TGTGCCAGTAACCCGACAGGGGTTGTTGGCTACACCTTC. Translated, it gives CASNPTGVVGYTF.

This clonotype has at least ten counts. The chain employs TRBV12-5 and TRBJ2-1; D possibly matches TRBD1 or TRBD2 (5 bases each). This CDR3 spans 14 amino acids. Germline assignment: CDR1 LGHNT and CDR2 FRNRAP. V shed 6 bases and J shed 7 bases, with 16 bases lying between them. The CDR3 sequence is CASGNRDGDNEQFF. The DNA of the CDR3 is TGTGCTAGTGGGAATCGGGACGGAGATAATGAGCAGTTCTTC.

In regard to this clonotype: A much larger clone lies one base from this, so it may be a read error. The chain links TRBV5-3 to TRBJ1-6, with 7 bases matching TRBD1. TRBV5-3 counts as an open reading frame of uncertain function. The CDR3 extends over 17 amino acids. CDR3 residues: CASSLRGHIVTGPPLHF. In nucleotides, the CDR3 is TGTGCCAGCAGCTTGAGAGGCCACATTGTGACAGGGCCACCCCTCCACTTT.

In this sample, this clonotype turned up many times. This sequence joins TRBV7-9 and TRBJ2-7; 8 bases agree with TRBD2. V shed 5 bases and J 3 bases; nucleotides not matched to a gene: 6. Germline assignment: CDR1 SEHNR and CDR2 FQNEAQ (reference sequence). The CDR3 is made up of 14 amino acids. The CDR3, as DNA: TGTGCCAGCAGCCAAACGGGGACTAGCTACGAGCAGTACTTC. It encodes CASSQTGTSYEQYF.

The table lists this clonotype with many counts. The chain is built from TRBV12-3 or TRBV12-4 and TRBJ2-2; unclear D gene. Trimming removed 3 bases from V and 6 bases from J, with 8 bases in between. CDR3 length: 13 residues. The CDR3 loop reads CASSFSLAGELFF. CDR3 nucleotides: TGTGCCAGCAGTTTTAGTTTAGCCGGGGAGCTGTTTTTT.

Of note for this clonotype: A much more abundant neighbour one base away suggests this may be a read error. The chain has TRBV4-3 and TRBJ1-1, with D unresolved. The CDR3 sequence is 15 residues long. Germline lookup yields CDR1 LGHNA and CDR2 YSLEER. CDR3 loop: CASSQESSSNTEALF. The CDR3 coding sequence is TGCGCCAGCAGCCAAGAATCGAGCTCGAACACTGAAGCTCTCTTT.

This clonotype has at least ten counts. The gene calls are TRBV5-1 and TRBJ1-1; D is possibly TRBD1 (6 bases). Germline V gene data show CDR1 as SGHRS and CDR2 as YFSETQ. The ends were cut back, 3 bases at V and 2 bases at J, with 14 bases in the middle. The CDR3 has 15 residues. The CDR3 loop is CASSSTTGLNTEAFF. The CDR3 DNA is TGCGCCAGCAGCTCTACGACAGGCCTCAACACTGAAGCTTTCTTT.

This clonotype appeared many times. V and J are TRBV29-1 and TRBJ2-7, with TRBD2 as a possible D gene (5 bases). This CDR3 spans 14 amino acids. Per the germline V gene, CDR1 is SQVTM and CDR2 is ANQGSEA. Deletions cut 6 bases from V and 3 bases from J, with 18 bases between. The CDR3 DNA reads TGCAGCGTCCTCACCGGGCCTGGGAGCTACGAGCAGTACTTC. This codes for CSVLTGPGSYEQYF.

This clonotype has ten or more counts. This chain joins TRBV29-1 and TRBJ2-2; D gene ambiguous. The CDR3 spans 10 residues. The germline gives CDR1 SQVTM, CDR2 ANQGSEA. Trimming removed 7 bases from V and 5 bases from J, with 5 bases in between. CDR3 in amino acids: CSAWTGELFF. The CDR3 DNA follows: TGCAGCGCGTGGACCGGGGAGCTGTTTTTT.

CDR3 bases: TGTGCCAGCGGCTCGGGACAGGACACAGATACGCAGTATTTT. Its translation: CASGSGQDTDTQYF. The chain recombines TRBV7-9 with TRBJ2-3; TRBD1 matches 8 bases. Trimming cost V 8 bases and J 2 bases; bases outside gene matches: 6. Germline V CDR1 and CDR2: SEHNR, FQNEAQ (reference sequence). The CDR3 runs to 14 residues. The entire variable domain, with the rest obtained from reference TRBV7-9 and TRBJ2-3, is as follows: DTGVSQNPRHKITKRGQNVTFRCDPISEHNRLYWYRQTLGQGPEFLTYFQNEAQLEKSRLLSDRFSAERPKGSFSTLEIQRTEQGDSAMYLCASGSGQDTDTQYFGPGTRLTVL.